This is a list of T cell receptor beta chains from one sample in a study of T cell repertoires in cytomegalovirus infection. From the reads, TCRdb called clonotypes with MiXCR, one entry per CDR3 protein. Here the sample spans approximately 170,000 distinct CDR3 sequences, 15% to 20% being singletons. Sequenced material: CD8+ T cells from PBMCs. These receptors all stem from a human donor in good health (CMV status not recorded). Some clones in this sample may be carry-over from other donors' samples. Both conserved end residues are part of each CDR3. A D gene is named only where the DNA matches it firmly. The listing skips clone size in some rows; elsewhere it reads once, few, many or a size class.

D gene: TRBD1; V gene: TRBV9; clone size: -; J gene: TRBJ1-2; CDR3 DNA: TGTGCCAGCAGCGCCCGGGACAGGGGTTTTTATGGCTACACCTTC; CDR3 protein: CASSARDRGFYGYTF
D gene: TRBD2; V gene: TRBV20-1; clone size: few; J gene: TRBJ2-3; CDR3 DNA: TGCAGTGCTAGAGAATGGAGCGGGAGGGACACGCAGTATTTT; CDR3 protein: CSAREWSGRDTQYF
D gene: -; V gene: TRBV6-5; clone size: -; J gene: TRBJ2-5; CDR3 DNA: TGTGCCAGCAGTTACCGACCCGCGGGCACTTATCGAGAGACCCAGTACTTC; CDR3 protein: CASSYRPAGTYRETQYF
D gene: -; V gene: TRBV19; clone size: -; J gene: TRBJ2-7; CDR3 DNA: TGTGCCAGTAGTATGACAGCGTCCTACGAGCAGTACTTC; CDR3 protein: CASSMTASYEQYF
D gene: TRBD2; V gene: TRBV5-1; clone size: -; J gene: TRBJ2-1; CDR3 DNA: TGCGCCAGCGGTGGCGGGAGTGGCAGGAATGAGCAGTTCTTC; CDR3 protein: CASGGGSGRNEQFF
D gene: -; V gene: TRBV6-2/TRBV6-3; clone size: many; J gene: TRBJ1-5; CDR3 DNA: TGTGCCAGCAGTTACGGGAATAGCAATCAGCCCCAGCATTTT; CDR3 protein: CASSYGNSNQPQHF
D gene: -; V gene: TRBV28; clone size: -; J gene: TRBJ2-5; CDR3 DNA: TGTGCCAGCAGTTTTAGGGGACAAGAGACCCAGTACTTC; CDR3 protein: CASSFRGQETQYF
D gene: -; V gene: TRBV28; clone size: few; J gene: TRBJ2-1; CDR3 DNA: TGTGCCAGCAGCTTTGACAGTAGGAATGAGCAGTTCTTC; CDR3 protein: CASSFDSRNEQFF
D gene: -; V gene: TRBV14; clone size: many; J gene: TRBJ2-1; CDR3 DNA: TGTGCCAGCGGGGGATCGGAAAGTCACAATGAGCAGTTCTTC; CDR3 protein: CASGGSESHNEQFF
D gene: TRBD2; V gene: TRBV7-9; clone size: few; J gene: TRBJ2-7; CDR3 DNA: TGTGCCAGCACCCTAACTAGCGGGAGGAGCTCCTACGAGCAGTACTTC; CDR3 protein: CASTLTSGRSSYEQYF
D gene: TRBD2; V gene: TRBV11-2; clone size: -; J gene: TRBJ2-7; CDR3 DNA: TGTGCCAGCAGCCCAAGAGGTAGCGGGAGCCACGAGCAGTACTTC; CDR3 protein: CASSPRGSGSHEQYF
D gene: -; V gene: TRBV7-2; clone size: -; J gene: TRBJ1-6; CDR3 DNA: TGTGCCAGCAGCTTATCCCCGAGCTCCTATAATTCACCCCTCCACTTT; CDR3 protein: CASSLSPSSYNSPLHF
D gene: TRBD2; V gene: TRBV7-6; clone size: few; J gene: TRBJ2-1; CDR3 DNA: TGTGCCAGCAGCTTAGGTAGGCGGGAGGATGGTCAGCAGTTCTTC; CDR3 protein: CASSLGRREDGQQFF
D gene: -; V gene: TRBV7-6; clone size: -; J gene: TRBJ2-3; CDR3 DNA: TGTGCCAGCAGCCCAGGGCCCAATGGGGCCACAGATACGCAGTATTTT; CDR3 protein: CASSPGPNGATDTQYF
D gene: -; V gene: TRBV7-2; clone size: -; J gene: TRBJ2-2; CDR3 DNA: TGTGCCAGCAGACCGACAGCCGGGGAGCTGTTTTTT; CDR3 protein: CASRPTAGELFF
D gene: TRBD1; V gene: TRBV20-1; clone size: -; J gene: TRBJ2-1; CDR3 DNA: TGCAGTGCCCTCAGCCCAGGGGGTAAGTTCTTC; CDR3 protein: CSALSPGGKFF
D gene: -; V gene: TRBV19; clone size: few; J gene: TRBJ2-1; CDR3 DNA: TGTGCCAGTACTGTAGGCCGGGGGATCTACAATGAGCAGTTCTTC; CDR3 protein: CASTVGRGIYNEQFF
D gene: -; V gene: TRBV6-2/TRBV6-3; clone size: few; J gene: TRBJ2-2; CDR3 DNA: TGTGCCAGCAGTTCCATAGGTAGCGGGAACACCGGGGAGCTGTTTTTT; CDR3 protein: CASSSIGSGNTGELFF
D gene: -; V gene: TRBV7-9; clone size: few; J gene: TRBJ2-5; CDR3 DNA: TGTGCCAGCAGGAAAGGGGAGGAGACCCAGTACTTC; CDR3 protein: CASRKGEETQYF
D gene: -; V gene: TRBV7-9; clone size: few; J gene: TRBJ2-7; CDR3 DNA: TGTGCCAGCAGCTTCCCAGGGGCGCGGTCCTACGAGCAGTACTTC; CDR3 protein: CASSFPGARSYEQYF
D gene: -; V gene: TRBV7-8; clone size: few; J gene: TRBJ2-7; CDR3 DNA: TGTGCCAGCAGCGTCCGGGACGGCTCCTACGAGCAGTACTTC; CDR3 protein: CASSVRDGSYEQYF
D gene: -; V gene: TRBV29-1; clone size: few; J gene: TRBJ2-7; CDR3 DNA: TGCAGCGCGGGCCCCTCCAAGGGCCACACCTACGAGCAGTACTTC; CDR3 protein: CSAGPSKGHTYEQYF
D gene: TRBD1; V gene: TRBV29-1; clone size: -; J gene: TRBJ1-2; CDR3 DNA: TGCAGCGTTGAGGAGGGGGCGACCTATGGCTACACCTTC; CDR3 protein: CSVEEGATYGYTF
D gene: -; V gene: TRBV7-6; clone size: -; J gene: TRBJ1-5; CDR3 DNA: TGTGCCAGCAGCCAGCGCGTCGATCAGCCCCAGCATTTT; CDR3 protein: CASSQRVDQPQHF
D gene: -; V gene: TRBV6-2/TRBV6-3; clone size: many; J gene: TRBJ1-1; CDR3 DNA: TGTGCCAGCGCCGCGGTGTCGAACACTGAAGCTTTCTTT; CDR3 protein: CASAAVSNTEAFF
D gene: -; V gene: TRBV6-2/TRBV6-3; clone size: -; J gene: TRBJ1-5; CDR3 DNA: TGTGCCAGCAGTCCGGGCTTTAGCAATCAGCCCCAGCATTTT; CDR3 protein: CASSPGFSNQPQHF
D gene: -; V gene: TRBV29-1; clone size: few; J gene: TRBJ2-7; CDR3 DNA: TGCAGCGTCGAAACCCAGGGAGAGCGTGCAACGGGAGACTACGAGCAGTACTTC; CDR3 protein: CSVETQGERATGDYEQYF
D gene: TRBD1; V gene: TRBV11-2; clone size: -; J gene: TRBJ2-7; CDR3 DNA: TGTGCCAGCAGCCCTCGGGACAGCCCCTACGAGCAGTACTTC; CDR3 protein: CASSPRDSPYEQYF
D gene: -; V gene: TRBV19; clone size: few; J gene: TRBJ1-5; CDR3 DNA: TGTGCCAGTAGCTACACGTTAGATAGCAATCAGCCCCAGCATTTT; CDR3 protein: CASSYTLDSNQPQHF
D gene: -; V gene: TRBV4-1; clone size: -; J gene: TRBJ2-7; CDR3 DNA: TGCGCCAGCTCCGGCTTCCGGGGGAGCTCCTACGAGCAGTACTTC; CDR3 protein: CASSGFRGSSYEQYF
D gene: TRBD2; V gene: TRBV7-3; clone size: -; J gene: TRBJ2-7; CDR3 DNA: TGTGCCAGCAGCCGAGGTGGCGGGAGGGCCGACGAGCAGTACTTC; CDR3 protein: CASSRGGGRADEQYF
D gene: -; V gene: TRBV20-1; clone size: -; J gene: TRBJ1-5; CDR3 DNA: TGCAGTGGCGGTGTGAGTTTTGGAAGCAATCAGCCCCAGCATTTT; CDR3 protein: CSGGVSFGSNQPQHF
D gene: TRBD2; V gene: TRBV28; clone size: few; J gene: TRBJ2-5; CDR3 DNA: TGTGCCAGCAGTTTTTTCTTCATGTCTAGCGGGGGTGGGAGGATGTGGACCCAGTACTTC; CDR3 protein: CASSFFFMSSGGGRMWTQYF
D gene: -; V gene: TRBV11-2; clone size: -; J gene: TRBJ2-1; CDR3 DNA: TGTGCCAGCAGCTTAGGGGCGGGCCCGAAGGAGCAGTTCTTC; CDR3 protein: CASSLGAGPKEQFF
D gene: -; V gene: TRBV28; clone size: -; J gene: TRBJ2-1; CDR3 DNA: TGTGCCAGCAGTTTAATAGGTAGGGAGTGGAATGAGCAGTTCTTC; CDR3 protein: CASSLIGREWNEQFF
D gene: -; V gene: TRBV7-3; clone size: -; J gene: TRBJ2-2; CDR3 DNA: TGTGCCAGCAGCATTGACACGAACACCGGGGAGCTGTTTTTT; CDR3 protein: CASSIDTNTGELFF
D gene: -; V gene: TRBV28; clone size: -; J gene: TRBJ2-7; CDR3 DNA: TGTGCCAGCAGAGACAGAGCCTACGAGCAGTACTTC; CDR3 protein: CASRDRAYEQYF
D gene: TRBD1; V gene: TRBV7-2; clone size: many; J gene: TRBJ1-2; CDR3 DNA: TGTGCCAGCATCGCCGGGACAGGAGGCGGCTACACCTTC; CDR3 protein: CASIAGTGGGYTF
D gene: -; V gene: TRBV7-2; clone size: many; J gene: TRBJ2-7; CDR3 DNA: TGTGCCAGCAGCGTAACGTACGAGCAGTACTTC; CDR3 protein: CASSVTYEQYF
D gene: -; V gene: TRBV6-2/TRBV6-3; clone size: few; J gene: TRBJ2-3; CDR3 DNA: TGTGCCAGCAGTTACGGGCTGGGGATGAGCACAGATACGCAGTATTTT; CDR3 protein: CASSYGLGMSTDTQYF
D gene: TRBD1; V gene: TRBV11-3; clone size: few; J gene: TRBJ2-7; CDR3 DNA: TGTGCCCCCCCGAGGGGCAGGGGGTCCTACGAGCAGTACTTC; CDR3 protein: CAPPRGRGSYEQYF
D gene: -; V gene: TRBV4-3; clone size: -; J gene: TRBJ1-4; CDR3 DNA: TGCGCCAGCAGCCAAGATCGGCGGACGGTGGGGGAAAAACTGTTTTTT; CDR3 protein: CASSQDRRTVGEKLFF
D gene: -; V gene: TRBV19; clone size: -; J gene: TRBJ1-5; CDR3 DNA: TGTGCCAGTATTTCCACCTATAGCAATCAGCCCCAGCATTTT; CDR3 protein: CASISTYSNQPQHF
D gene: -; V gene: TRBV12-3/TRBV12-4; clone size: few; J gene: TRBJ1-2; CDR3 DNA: TGTGCCAGCAGCTTGGCCCTCGGCAGACCAAACTATGGCTACACCTTC; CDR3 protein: CASSLALGRPNYGYTF
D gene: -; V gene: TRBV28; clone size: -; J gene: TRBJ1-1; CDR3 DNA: TGTGCCAGCAGTTTATTGCAAGCGAACACTGAAGCTTTCTTT; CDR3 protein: CASSLLQANTEAFF
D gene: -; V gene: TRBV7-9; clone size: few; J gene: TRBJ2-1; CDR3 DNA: TGTGCCAGCAGCTTAACAGCGGAATCCTACAATGAGCAGTTCTTC; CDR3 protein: CASSLTAESYNEQFF
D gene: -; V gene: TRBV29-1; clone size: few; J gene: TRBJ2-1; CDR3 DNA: TGCAGCGTCTCCCGTAAGCACGAGCAGTTCTTC; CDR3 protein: CSVSRKHEQFF
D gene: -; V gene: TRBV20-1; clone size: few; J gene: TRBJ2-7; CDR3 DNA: TGCAGTGCTGCTACTAGGACCTCCTACGAGCAGTACTTC; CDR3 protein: CSAATRTSYEQYF
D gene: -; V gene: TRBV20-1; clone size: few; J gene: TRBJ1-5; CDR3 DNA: TGCAGTGCTAGAACCACCGAAGATAGCAATCAGCCCCAGCATTTT; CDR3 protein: CSARTTEDSNQPQHF
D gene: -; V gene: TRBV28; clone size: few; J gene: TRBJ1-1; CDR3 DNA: TGTGCCAGCAGTTTAGGGGTGGGGACTGAAGCTTTCTTT; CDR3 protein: CASSLGVGTEAFF
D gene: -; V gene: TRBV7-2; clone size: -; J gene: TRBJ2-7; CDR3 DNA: TGTGCCAGCAGGTACGAGCACGAGCAGTACTTC; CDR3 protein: CASRYEHEQYF
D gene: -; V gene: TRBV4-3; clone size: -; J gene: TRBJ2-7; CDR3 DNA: TGCGCCAGCAGCCACGACCGGGACATAGCCTACGAGCAGTACTTC; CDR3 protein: CASSHDRDIAYEQYF
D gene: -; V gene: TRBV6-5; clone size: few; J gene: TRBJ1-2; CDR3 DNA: TGTGCCAGCAGTCACGGACAATCAAACTATGGCTACACCTTC; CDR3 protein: CASSHGQSNYGYTF
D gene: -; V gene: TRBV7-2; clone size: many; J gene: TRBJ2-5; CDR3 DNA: TGTGCCAGCACCCCTACACCAGGGGAGGGAGAGACCCAGTACTTC; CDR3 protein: CASTPTPGEGETQYF
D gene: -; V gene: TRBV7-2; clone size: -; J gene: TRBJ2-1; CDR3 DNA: TGTGCCAGCAGCTCTAAACCGAGACCTACCTACAATGAGCAGATCTTC; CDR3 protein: CASSSKPRPTYNEQIF
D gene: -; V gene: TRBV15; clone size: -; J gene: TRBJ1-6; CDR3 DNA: TGTGCCACCAGCAGACTACCGGGTCGAGACAATTCACCCCTCCACTTT; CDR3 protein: CATSRLPGRDNSPLHF
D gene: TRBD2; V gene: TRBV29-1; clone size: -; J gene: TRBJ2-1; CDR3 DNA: TGCAGCGTTCCAAGCGGGAGGAGGGATGAGCAGTTCTTC; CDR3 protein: CSVPSGRRDEQFF